Below, one T cell receptor beta chain is given with its context. The source of the sample is a study of T-cell memory formation after mild COVID-19. UMIs and sample barcodes were carried by the TCR alpha and TCR beta cDNA libraries that 5'RACE produced using constant-segment primers. TCRdb ran MiXCR on the 5' RACE reads and lists one entry per CDR3 protein. The data show roughly 380,000 distinct CDR3 sequences, 25% to 30% seen once. Sequenced input: PBMCs or a T cell subset sorted from them (not recorded which). The receptor was isolated from an adult woman who had mild COVID-19 (a few samples of this study predate the infection). Cell type and time point are not known.

In nucleotides, the CDR3 is TGTGCCAGCAGTTACTCAGGGGGATTCACTGAAGCTTTCTTT. It yields the protein CASSYSGGFTEAFF. The chain uses TRBV6-2 or TRBV6-3 and TRBJ1-1; D is possibly TRBD1 (6 bases). V was pared by 0 bases and J by 4 bases, with 9 bases between. Germline V gives CDR1 MNHEY, CDR2 SVGEGT. This CDR3 has 14 amino acids.